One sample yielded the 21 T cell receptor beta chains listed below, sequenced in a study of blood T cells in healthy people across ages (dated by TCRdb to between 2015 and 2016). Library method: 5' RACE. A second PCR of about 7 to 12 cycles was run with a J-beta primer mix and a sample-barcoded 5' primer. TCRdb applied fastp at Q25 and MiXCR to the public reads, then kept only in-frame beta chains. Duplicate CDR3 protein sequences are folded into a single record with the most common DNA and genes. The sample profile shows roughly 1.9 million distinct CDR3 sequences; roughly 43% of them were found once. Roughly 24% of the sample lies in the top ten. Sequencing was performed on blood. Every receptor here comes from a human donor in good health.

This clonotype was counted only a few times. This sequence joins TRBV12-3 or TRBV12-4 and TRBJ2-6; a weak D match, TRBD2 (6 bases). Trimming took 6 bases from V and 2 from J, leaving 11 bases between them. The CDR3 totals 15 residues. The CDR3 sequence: CASSPGGTGANVLTF. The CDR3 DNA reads TGTGCCAGCAGCCCGGGCGGGACTGGGGCCAACGTCCTGACTTTC.

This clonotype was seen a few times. CDR3 DNA sequence: TGTGCCAGCACCCCGTCCGGGACCAACACTGAAGCTTTCTTT. Protein sequence: CASTPSGTNTEAFF. J is TRBJ1-1 and V is TRBV7-2; tentative D call: TRBD1 (5 bases). This CDR3 has 14 amino acids. The V end was cut by 7 bases, the J end by 2 bases, with 14 bases between. Germline V gene lookup returns CDR1 SGHTA and CDR2 FQGNSA.

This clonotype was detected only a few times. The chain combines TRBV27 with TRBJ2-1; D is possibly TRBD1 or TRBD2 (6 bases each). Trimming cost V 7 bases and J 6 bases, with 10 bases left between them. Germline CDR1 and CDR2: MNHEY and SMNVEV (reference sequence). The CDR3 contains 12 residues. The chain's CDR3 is CASKEGGNEQFF. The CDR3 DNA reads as TGTGCCAGCAAGGAGGGGGGCAATGAGCAGTTCTTC.

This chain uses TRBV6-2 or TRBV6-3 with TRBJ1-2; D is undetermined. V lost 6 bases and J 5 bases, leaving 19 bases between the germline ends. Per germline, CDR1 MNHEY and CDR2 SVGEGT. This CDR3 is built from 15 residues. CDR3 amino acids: CASRSGWDRLYGYTF. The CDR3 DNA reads TGTGCCAGCAGGTCCGGTTGGGATCGGCTATATGGCTACACCTTC.

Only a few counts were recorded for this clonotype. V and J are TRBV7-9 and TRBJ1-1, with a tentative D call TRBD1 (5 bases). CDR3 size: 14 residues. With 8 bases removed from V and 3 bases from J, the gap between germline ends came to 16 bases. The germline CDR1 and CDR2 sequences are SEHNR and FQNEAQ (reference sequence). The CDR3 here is CASRLGDGYTEAFF. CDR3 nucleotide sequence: TGTGCCAGCCGTCTCGGGGACGGGTACACTGAAGCTTTCTTT.

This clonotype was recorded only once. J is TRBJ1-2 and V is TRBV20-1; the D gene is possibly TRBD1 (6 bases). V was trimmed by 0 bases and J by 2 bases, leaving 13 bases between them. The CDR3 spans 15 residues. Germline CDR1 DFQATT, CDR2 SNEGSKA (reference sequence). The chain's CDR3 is CSARDPGRGNYGYTF. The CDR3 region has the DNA TGCAGTGCTAGAGATCCGGGCAGGGGAAACTATGGCTACACCTTC.

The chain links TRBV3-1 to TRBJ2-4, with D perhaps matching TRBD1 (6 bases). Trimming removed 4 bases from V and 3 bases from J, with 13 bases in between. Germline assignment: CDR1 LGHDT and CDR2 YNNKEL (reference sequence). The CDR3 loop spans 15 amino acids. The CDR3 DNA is TGTGCCAGCAGCCTCCACAGACAGGACAAAAACATTCAGTACTTC. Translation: CASSLHRQDKNIQYF. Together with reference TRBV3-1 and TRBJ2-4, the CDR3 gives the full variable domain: DTAVSQTPKYLVTQMGNDKSIKCEQNLGHDTMYWYKQDSKKFLKIMFSYNNKELIINETVPNRFSPKSPDKAHLNLHINSLELGDSAVYFCASSLHRQDKNIQYFGAGTRLSVL.

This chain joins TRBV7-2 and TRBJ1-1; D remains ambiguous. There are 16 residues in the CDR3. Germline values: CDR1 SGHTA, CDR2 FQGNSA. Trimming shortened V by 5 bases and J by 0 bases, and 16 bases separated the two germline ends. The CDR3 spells CASSKGGSLMNTEAFF. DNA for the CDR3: TGTGCCAGCAGCAAGGGCGGCTCCCTTATGAACACTGAAGCTTTCTTT.

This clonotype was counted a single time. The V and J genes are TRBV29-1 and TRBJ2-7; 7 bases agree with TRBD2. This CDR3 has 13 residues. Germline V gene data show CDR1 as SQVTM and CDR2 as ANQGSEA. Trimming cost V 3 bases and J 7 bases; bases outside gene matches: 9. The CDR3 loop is CSVEGLYVGEQYF. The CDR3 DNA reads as TGCAGCGTTGAGGGACTATACGTGGGAGAGCAGTACTTC.

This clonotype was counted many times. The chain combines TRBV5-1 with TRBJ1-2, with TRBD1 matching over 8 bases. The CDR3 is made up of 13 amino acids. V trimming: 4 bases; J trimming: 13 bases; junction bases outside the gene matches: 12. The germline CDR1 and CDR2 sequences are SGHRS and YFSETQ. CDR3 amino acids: CASSLQIDRGLTF. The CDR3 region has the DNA TGCGCCAGCAGCCTCCAAATCGACAGGGGCCTCACCTTC.

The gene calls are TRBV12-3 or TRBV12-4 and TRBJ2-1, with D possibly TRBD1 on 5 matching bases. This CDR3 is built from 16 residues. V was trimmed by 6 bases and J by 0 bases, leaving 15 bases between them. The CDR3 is CASSPWGVRSYNEQFF. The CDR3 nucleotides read TGTGCCAGCAGCCCCTGGGGCGTTCGCTCCTACAATGAGCAGTTCTTC.

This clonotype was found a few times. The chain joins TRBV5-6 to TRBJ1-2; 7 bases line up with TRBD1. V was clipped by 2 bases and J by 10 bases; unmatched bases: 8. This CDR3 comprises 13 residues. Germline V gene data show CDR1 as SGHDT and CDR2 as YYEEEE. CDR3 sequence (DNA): TGTGCCAGCAGCTTTGACAGGGATGGAGACTACACCTTC. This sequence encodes CASSFDRDGDYTF. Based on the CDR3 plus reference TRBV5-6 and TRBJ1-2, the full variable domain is DAGVTQSPTHLIKTRGQQVTLRCSPKSGHDTVSWYQQALGQGPQFIFQYYEEEERQRGNFPDRFSGHQFPNYSSELNVNALLLGDSALYLCASSFDRDGDYTFGSGTRLTVV.

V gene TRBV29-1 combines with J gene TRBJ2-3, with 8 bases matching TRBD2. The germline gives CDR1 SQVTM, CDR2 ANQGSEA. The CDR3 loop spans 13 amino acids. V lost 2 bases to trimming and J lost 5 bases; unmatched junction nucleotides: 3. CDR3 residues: CSVELAGLDTQYF. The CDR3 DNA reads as TGCAGCGTTGAATTAGCGGGGCTAGATACGCAGTATTTT.

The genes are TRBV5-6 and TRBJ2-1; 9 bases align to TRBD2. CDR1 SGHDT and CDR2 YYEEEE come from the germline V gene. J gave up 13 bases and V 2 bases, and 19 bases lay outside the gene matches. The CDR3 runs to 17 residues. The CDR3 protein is CASSLPLLAGTNLPQFF. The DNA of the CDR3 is TGTGCCAGCAGCTTACCCCTCCTAGCGGGGACTAACCTCCCACAGTTCTTC.

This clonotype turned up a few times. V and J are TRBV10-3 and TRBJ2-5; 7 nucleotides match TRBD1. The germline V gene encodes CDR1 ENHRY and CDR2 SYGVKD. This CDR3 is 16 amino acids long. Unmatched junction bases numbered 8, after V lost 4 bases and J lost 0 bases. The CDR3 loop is CAISGSRDSNQETQYF. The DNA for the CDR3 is TGTGCCATCAGTGGATCCCGGGACAGCAACCAAGAGACCCAGTACTTC.

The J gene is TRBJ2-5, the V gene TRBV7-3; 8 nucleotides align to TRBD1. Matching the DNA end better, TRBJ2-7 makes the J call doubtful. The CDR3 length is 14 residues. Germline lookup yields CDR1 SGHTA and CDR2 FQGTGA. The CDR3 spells CASSLDRVTHEQYF. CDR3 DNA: TGTGCCAGCAGCTTGGACAGGGTAACCCACGAGCAGTACTTC.

CDR3 protein: CSANSGGKSYNEQFF. The CDR3, as DNA: TGCAGTGCCAATAGCGGGGGCAAATCCTACAATGAGCAGTTCTTC. This sequence joins TRBV20-1 and TRBJ2-1, with 9 bases lining up with TRBD2. CDR1 is DFQATT, CDR2 SNEGSKA, per germline (reference sequence). The CDR3 length is 15 residues. J gave up 1 base and V 6 bases, and 7 bases lay outside the gene matches.

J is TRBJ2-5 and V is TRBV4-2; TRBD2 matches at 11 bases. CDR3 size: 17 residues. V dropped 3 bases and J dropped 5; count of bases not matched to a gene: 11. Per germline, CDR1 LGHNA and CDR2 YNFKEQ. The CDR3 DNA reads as TGTGCCAGCAGCCAGACTGTACTAGCGGGGGTCCGGGAGACCCAGTACTTC. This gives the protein CASSQTVLAGVRETQYF.

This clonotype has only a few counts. CDR3 nucleotides: TGTGCCAGCAGTTTCGGGACAGGGAAGAACTATGGCTACACCTTC. This gives the protein CASSFGTGKNYGYTF. The V call is TRBV6-2 or TRBV6-3, the J call TRBJ1-2; 9 nucleotides match TRBD1. V shed 4 bases and J 2 bases; nucleotides not matched to a gene: 5. Germline V CDR1 and CDR2: MNHEY, SVGEGT. CDR3 length: 15 residues.

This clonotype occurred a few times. CDR3 nucleotide sequence: TGTGCCAGCAGTTTGACGGCAGGATATTCACCCCTCCACTTT. The encoded protein is CASSLTAGYSPLHF. V and J are TRBV12-3 or TRBV12-4 and TRBJ1-6, with no clear D. V gave up 3 bases and J gave up 8 bases, with 11 bases separating them. There are 14 residues in the CDR3.

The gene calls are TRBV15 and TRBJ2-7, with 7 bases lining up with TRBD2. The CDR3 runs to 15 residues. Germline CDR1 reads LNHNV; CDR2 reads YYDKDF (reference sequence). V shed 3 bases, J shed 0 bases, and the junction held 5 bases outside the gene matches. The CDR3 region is CATSRRGWGSYEQYF. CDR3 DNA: TGTGCCACCAGCAGGCGGGGGTGGGGCTCCTACGAGCAGTACTTC.